This T cell receptor (beta chain) was recovered during a study of blood T cell repertoires in COVID-19. Study background: From the United States, Italy and Spain came samples of acute and convalescent COVID-19. T cells, B-cell-depleted T cells, or PBMCs supplied cDNA or gDNA.

The CDR3 runs 15 residues. V lost 0 bases, J lost 0 bases, and 8 bases lay in between. Germline V gives CDR1 MNHEY, CDR2 SVGAGI. Authors' methods: It was from reference gene primer amplification that nucleated cell counts were estimated. TCRdb keeps only in-frame clones here, not all; method: immunoSEQ multiplex PCR. That table is the source of V, J and clone size, and D and trimming were worked out from the DNA. The table includes more than 95,000 clones, about 81% detected once. The chain links TRBV6-5 to TRBJ1-1; D uncertain. Material: peripheral blood. The receptor was isolated from a man aged 55 to 70 with acute or convalescent COVID-19. CDR3 sequence (DNA): TGTGCCAGCAGTTACTCGTTACAGTTGAACACTGAAGCTTTCTTT. Translation gives CASSYSLQLNTEAFF.